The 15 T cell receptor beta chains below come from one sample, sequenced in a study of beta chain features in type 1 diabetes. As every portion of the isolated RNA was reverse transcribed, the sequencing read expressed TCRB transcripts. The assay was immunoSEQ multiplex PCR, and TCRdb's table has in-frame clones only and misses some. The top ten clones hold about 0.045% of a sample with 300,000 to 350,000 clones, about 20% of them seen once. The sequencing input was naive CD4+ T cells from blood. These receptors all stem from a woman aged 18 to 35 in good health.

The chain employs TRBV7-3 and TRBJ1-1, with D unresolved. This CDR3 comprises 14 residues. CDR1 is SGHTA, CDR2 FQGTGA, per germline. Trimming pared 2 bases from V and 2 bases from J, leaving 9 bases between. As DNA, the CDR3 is TGTGCCAGCAGCTTAGGAAACAGCAACACTGAAGCTTTCTTT. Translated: CASSLGNSNTEAFF.

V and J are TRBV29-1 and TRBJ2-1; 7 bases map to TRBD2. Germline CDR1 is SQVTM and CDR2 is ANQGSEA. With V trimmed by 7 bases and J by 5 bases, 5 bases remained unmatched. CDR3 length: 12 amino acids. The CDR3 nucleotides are TGCAGCGGGAGCGGGACCAACAATGAGCAGTTCTTC. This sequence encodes CSGSGTNNEQFF.

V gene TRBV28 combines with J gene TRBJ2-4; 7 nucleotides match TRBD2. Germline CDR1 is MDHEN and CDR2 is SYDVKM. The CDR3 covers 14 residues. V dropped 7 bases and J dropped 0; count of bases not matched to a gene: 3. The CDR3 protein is CASTRGGAKNIQYF. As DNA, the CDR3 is TGTGCCAGCACCCGCGGGGGAGCCAAAAACATTCAGTACTTC.

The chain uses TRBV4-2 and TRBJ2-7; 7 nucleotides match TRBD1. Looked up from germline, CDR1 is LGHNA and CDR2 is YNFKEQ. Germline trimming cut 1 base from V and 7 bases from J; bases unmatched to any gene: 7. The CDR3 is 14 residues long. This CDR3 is CASSQGQGAREQYF. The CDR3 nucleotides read TGTGCCAGCAGCCAAGGACAGGGTGCGCGGGAGCAGTACTTC.

CDR3 nucleotides: TGCAGTGCTAGCGGGGAAGAGACCCAGTACTTC. This encodes CSASGEETQYF. The V and J genes are TRBV20-1 and TRBJ2-5, with a weak D call TRBD2 (5 bases). The CDR3 is made up of 11 amino acids. Germline V gives CDR1 DFQATT, CDR2 SNEGSKA (reference sequence). The V gene lost 3 bases and the J gene lost 3 bases, with 5 bases spanning the gap.

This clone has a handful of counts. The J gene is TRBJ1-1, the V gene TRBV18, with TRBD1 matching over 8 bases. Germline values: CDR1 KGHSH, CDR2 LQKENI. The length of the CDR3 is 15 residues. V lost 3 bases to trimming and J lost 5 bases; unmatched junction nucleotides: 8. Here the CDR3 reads CASSPRTGSGTEAFF. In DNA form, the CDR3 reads TGTGCCAGCTCACCTCGGACAGGGAGCGGGACTGAAGCTTTCTTT.

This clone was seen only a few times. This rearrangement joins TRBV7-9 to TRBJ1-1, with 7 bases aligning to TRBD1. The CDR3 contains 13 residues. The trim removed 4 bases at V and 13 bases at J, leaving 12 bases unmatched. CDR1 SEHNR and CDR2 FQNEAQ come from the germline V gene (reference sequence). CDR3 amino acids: CASSSTAPGGLFF. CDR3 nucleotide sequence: TGTGCCAGCAGCTCGACGGCACCAGGGGGGCTTTTCTTT.

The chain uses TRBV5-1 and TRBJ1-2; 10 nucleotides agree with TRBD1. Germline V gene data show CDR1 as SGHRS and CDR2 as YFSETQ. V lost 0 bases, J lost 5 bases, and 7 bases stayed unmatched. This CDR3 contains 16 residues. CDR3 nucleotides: TGCGCCAGCAGCTTGGGACAGGGGGCGTCGAGGTATGGCTACACCTTC. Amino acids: CASSLGQGASRYGYTF.

This CDR3 reads CAIRGGSGNEQFF. CDR3 in DNA: TGTGCCATCAGGGGCGGGAGCGGTAATGAGCAGTTCTTC. The chain employs TRBV10-3 and TRBJ2-1, with 7 bases identical to TRBD2. The CDR3 runs to 13 residues. J was trimmed by 7 bases and V by 6 bases; bases with no gene match: 6. Germline V gene lookup returns CDR1 ENHRY and CDR2 SYGVKD.

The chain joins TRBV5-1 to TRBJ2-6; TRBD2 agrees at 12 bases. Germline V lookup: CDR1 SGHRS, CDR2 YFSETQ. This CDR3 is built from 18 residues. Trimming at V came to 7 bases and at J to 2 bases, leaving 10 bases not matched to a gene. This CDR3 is CASAPRGLAGAGANVLTF. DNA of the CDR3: TGCGCCAGCGCCCCGAGGGGACTAGCGGGCGCTGGGGCCAACGTCCTGACTTTC.

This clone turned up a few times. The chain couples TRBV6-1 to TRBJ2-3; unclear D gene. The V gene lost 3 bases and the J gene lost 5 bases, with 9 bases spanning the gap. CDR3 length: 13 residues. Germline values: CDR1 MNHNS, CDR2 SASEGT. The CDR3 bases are TGTGCCAGCAGTGACAGCGTCGGAGATACGCAGTATTTT. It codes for CASSDSVGDTQYF.

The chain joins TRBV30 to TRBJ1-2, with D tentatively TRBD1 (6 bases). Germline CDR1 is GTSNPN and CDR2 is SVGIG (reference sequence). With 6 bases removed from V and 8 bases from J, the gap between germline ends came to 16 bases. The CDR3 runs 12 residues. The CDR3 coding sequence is TGTGCCTGCGCACAGGGTTATGGGGGCTACACCTTC. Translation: CACAQGYGGYTF.

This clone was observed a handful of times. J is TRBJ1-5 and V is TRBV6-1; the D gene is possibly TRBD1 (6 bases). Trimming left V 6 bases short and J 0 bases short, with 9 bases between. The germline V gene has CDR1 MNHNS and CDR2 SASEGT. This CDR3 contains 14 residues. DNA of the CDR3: TGTGCCAGCAGGACAGGACATAGCAATCAGCCCCAGCATTTT. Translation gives CASRTGHSNQPQHF.

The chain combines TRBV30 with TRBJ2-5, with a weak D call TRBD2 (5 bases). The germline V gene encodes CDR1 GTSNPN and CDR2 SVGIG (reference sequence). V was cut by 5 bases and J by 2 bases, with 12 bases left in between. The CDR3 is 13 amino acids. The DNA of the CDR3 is TGTGCCTGGGTCAAGCCGGGACAAGAGACCCAGTACTTC. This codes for CAWVKPGQETQYF.

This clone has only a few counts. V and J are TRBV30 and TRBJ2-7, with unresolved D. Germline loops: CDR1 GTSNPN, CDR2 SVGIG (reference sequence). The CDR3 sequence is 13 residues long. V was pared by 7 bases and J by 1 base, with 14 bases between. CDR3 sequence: CASERAISYEQYF. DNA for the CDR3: TGTGCCTCGGAGAGAGCGATTTCCTACGAGCAGTACTTC. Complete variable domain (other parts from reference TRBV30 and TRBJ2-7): SQTIHQWPATLVQPVGSPLSLECTVEGTSNPNLYWYRQAAGRGLQLLFYSVGIGQISSEVPQNLSASRPQDRQFILSSKKLLLSDSGFYLCASERAISYEQYFGPGTRLTVT.